This T cell receptor (beta chain) comes out of a study of beta chain features in type 1 diabetes. Looking at the study overall: The study found patients and healthy donors alike in age, gender and cell yields. Study results and caveats: Shortening that was moderate but significant affected the TCRB CDR3s of Type 1 diabetes patients in all four CD4+ subsets. The cDNA sequencing approach could over-represent high-TCR-expressing cells.

Expressed TCRB transcripts got sequenced, as all isolated RNA was reverse transcribed. The protocol was immunoSEQ multiplex PCR, while the TCRdb copy is restricted to in-frame clones and leaves out a portion. The sample yields around 500,000 clones, 9.5% to 12% seen once. All sorted populations exceeded 95% purity. The CDR3 is 14 amino acids. Germline-derived CDR1 and CDR2 are SQVTM and ANQGSEA. Trimming cost V 6 bases and J 5 bases, with 17 bases left between them. In its sample, this clone was seen a few times. The antigen is unknown. The V and J genes are TRBV29-1 and TRBJ2-1; the D gene is possibly TRBD1 (7 bases). The sequence came from a woman aged 18-29 years in good health. Sequencing was done on a sample of naive CD4+ T cells from blood. CDR3 DNA: TGCAGCGTAGGGGGACTTAGGGGGCACAATGAGCAGTTCTTC. Its protein product is CSVGGLRGHNEQFF.